This record covers a single T cell receptor beta chain. No antigen is known for it. This sample is drawn from a study of T-cell memory formation after mild COVID-19. Across the whole study: Largely, TCR clusters stayed within a single donor.

V gave up 3 bases and J gave up 0 bases, with 12 bases separating them. This CDR3 has 16 amino acids. Germline CDR1 KGHSH, CDR2 LQKENI. Findings and limits, study-wide: Nothing confirmed that second-wave clones peaking on day 37 were specific for SARS-CoV-2. Clones contracting over day 15 to 85 were CD4/CD8 balanced, with later expanders leaning CD4+.

5'RACE primed from the constant segment yielded TCR alpha and TCR beta cDNA libraries bearing sample barcodes and UMIs. TCRdb redid the calling of the 5' RACE reads with MiXCR, one entry per CDR3 protein. The sample shows about 430,000 distinct CDR3 sequences, more than 20% of them seen only once. The sample comprised PBMCs or a T cell subset sorted from them (not recorded which). J is TRBJ1-5 and V is TRBV18; the D is unclear. The clonotype comes from an adult woman who had mild COVID-19 (a few samples of this study predate the infection). Cell type and time point are not known. CDR3 sequence reads: CASSPRETSSNQPQHF. In nucleotides, the CDR3 is TGTGCCAGCTCACCCCGGGAGACCTCTAGCAATCAGCCCCAGCATTTT.